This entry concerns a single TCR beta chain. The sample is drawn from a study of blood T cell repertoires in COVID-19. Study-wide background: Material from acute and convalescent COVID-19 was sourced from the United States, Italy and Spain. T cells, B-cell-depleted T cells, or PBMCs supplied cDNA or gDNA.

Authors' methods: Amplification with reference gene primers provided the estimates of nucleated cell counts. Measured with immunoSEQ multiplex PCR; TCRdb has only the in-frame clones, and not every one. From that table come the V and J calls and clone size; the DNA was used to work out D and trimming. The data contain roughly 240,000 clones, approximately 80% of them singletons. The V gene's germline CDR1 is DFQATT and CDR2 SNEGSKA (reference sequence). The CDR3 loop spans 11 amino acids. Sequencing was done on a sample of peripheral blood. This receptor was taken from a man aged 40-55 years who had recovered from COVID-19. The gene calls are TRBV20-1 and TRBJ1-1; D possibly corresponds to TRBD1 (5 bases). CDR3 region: CRKARGTEAFF. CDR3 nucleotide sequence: TGCAGAAAGGCAAGGGGCACTGAAGCTTTCTTT.